The clone carrying this T cell receptor beta chain was observed a handful of times. The sample comes from a study of blood T cells in healthy people across ages. The use of a sample-barcoded 5' primer and a J-beta primer mix characterized a second PCR of 7 to 11 cycles. Paired-end reads containing CDR3 totaled no fewer than 3 million for each sample. TCRdb fed the 5' RACE reads into MiXCR, producing one record per CDR3 protein. The data show 1.5 million to 2 million distinct CDR3 sequences, almost 35% seen once. The CDR3 has 16 amino acids. Germline V gives CDR1 SGHTA, CDR2 FQGNSA. The V end lost 3 bases, the J end lost 2 bases, and 17 bases lay between the germline ends.

Sequenced: blood. The sequence was collected from a woman in her 30s in good health. The V call is TRBV7-2, the J call TRBJ2-7; D possibly uses TRBD1 or TRBD2 (6 bases each). The CDR3 spells CASSLAGGFPPYEQYF. The CDR3 nucleotides read TGTGCCAGCAGCTTGGCCGGGGGCTTCCCCCCCTACGAGCAGTACTTC.